This section outlines one TCR beta chain sequence together with its context. Additional DNA sequences in this sample encode the identical CDR3. This sample is part of a study of blood T cell repertoires in COVID-19. Here immunoSEQ multiplex PCR was the method, and the copy in TCRdb shows in-frame clones only, minus some. This sample has 150,000 to 200,000 clones, with 75% to 85% found just once. Germline V CDR1 and CDR2: LNHNV, YYDKDF (reference sequence). V shed 1 base and J shed 4 bases, with 7 bases lying between them. This CDR3 is built from 13 residues. Participants, about 18 to 100 years old, spanned approximately 26 US areas.

This chain joins TRBV15 and TRBJ1-2; a weak D match, TRBD1 (5 bases). The TCR comes from a man aged 40-49 years who had recovered from COVID-19. The sequencing sample was made of PBMCs or T cells enriched from blood (not recorded which). The CDR3 bases are TGTGCCACCAGCAGAGGGCAGGGCTATGGCTACACCTTC. Encoded protein: CATSRGQGYGYTF.